The source of this T cell receptor beta chain is a study of T cells after yellow fever vaccination (dated by TCRdb to about 2019). Regarding the study in general: The SMART-Seq v4 Ultra Low Input RNA kit was used to prepare libraries from fractions with low cell numbers. The cohort comprised two healthy male donors, one aged 18 to 29 and one aged 30 to 40 years. To follow T-cell clones before and after primary and booster YFV17D yellow fever vaccination, bulk TCR alpha and beta repertoires were sequenced over time. Bulk PBMC replicates and cell subsets were isolated from blood drawn at multiple timepoints before and after both primary and secondary immunization.

Overall study outcomes, separate from this receptor: A small share of clonotypes was detected in both CD4 and CD8 compartments, with the overlap likely arising from convergent recombination. Computational filtering was required because FACS-sorted repertoires could contain abundant contaminating clonotypes from the bulk population. After the booster, most of the clones that had expanded following primary vaccination were detected again (about 95% of CD4 and around 90% of CD8), which suggests that memory was broadly maintained. Because only two donors were included in the study, the extent to which the findings can be generalized is limited. Compared with the primary T-cell response, the secondary T-cell response was faster but weaker, reaching its peak on day 5 rather than on day 15.

The treatment or condition label on this specimen signifies: live attenuated yellow fever vaccine strain. At each blood-draw timepoint, two biological replicates of bulk PBMCs were collected. A standard Ficoll-Paque protocol was used to isolate PBMCs from peripheral blood. RNA was extracted with TriZol from bulk PBMCs, CD4 and CD8 fractions, and dextramer-positive and dextramer-negative fractions. TCR cDNA was synthesized by 5'RACE template switching, through which a universal primer site and unique molecular identifiers were introduced. Priming of cDNA synthesis was performed from both the TCR alpha and TCR beta constant segments. Two PCR steps were used to amplify libraries, with sample barcodes and sequencing adapters being added in the second step. Sequencing of libraries was done on Illumina HiSeq 2500 (2x100 bp) or NovaSeq (2x150 bp). From the authors' description of their analysis: Reads were demultiplexed and collapsed into UMI consensus sequences with MIGEC, and V(D)J alignment was performed with MiXCR. Vaccine-responding clonotypes were identified with edgeR using replicate PBMC samples, with FDR below 0.01 and a log2 fold change above 5 up to day 15 being required. Each bulk clonotype received a CD4 or CD8 identity based on whether the sequenced CD4 or CD8 repertoire contained that clonotype at higher abundance. Through fastp at Q25 and MiXCR, TCRdb rebuilt clones from the public reads, retaining in-frame beta chains. Under each unique CDR3 protein, matching rows form one entry showing the most common genes and DNA. TCRdb, not the authors, supplied the V and J calls. The sample has 350,000 to 450,000 distinct CDR3 sequences on record, about 6% of them singletons. The leading ten clones occupy around 16% of the sample.

This clonotype was observed a handful of times. It has no known antigen specificity. Base qualities are not recorded, but no much larger clone differs from it by a single base. CDR3 length: 14 amino acids, cysteine to phenylalanine. Only CDR3 DNA is held: 42 bases, read in frame from base 1. Sequenced here: PBMCs, sampled 5 days after the yellow fever booster vaccination. The chain couples TRBV21-1 to TRBJ2-7. TRBV21-1 is a recognized pseudogene. This TCR derives from a man aged 25 to 45 who received the YFV17D yellow fever vaccine. The CDR3 reads as follows: CASSKVQVPEEQYF. The nucleotides read TGTGCCAGCAGCAAAGTTCAGGTGCCCGAGGAGCAGTACTTC.